Listed here are 30 T cell receptor beta chains from one sample, sequenced in a study of early T cells in non-severe SARS-CoV-2 infection. A single record per CDR3 protein comes from TCRdb applying MiXCR to the 5' RACE reads. In the table there are tens of thousands of distinct CDR3 sequences, 20% of which are singletons. The sequenced sample was whole blood, obtained at baseline. These receptors originate from an adult who was a healthcare worker with PCR-confirmed SARS-CoV-2 infection or an uninfected control (not recorded which).

In this sample, this clonotype turned up many times. This chain uses TRBV3-1 with TRBJ1-1; TRBD1 aligns across 7 bases. The V gene end was trimmed by 4 bases and the J gene end by 8 bases; junction bases not matched to a gene: 1. The CDR3 is 11 residues long. CDR1 LGHDT and CDR2 YNNKEL come from the germline V gene (reference sequence). The CDR3 here is CASSLTGEAFF. The CDR3, as DNA: TGTGCCAGCAGCCTGACAGGGGAAGCTTTCTTT.

This clonotype was observed a handful of times. The DNA of the CDR3 is TGCGCCAGCAGCCAGACCAGGGACCCCGGAGGGACTGAAGCTTTCTTT. Its protein product is CASSQTRDPGGTEAFF. The chain couples TRBV4-1 to TRBJ1-1; tentatively, D is TRBD1 (5 bases). Trimming removed 3 bases at V and 5 bases at J, with 19 bases between. The CDR3 has 16 amino acids. From germline, CDR1 is MGHRA and CDR2 YSYEKL.

This clonotype was seen ten or more times. The rearrangement joins TRBV6-6 to TRBJ2-2; no clear D gene. V was trimmed by 7 bases and J by 7 bases, leaving 7 bases between them. The CDR3 loop spans 11 amino acids. Germline-derived CDR1 and CDR2 are MNHNY and SVGAGI (reference sequence). This CDR3 reads CASKDVGELFF. DNA of the CDR3: TGTGCCAGCAAGGACGTCGGGGAGCTGTTTTTT.

The chain links TRBV20-1 to TRBJ2-5; TRBD2 matches 8 bases. The CDR3 totals 14 residues. V was pared by 6 bases and J by 1 base, with 7 bases of the junction left unmatched. Germline CDR1 reads DFQATT; CDR2 reads SNEGSKA (reference sequence). The CDR3 sequence is CSAPAGALQETQYF. The CDR3 DNA reads TGCAGTGCCCCAGCGGGGGCCCTCCAAGAGACCCAGTACTTC.

This sequence joins TRBV3-1 and TRBJ1-1; D gene uncertain. The CDR3 length is 13 residues. V lost 8 bases and J 2 bases, leaving 12 bases between the germline ends. Germline assignment: CDR1 LGHDT and CDR2 YNNKEL (reference sequence). Here the CDR3 reads CASSPQINTEAFF. CDR3 DNA: TGTGCCAGCTCTCCTCAAATAAACACTGAAGCTTTCTTT.

This clonotype appeared a few times. The rearrangement uses TRBV20-1 and TRBJ2-1; weak D call: TRBD1 (6 bases). Germline V CDR1 and CDR2: DFQATT, SNEGSKA (reference sequence). The CDR3 extends over 16 amino acids. V was shortened by 6 bases and J by 7 bases, with 25 bases between the two germline ends. This CDR3 reads CSAQGGTTKPPNEQFF. DNA for the CDR3: TGCAGTGCCCAAGGGGGAACCACAAAACCCCCGAATGAGCAGTTCTTC.

The chain links TRBV6-1 to TRBJ2-7; D not resolved. Between the trimmed V and J ends, which lost 6 bases and 3 bases, there was a span of 6 bases. CDR3 length: 11 amino acids. In germline, CDR1 is MNHNS, CDR2 SASEGT. The CDR3 DNA reads TGTGCCAGCAGGTTGAACTACGAGCAGTACTTC. It yields the protein CASRLNYEQYF.

This clonotype was found a few times. The genes are TRBV18 and TRBJ1-2, with unresolved D. Germline V lookup: CDR1 KGHSH, CDR2 LQKENI. Deletions cut 2 bases from V and 4 bases from J, with 14 bases between. The CDR3 covers 15 residues. The chain's CDR3 is CASSPSAQETYGYTF. The CDR3 DNA is TGTGCCAGCTCACCATCAGCACAAGAGACCTATGGCTACACCTTC.

The rearrangement joins TRBV19 to TRBJ1-1; the match to TRBD1 covers 9 bases. J lost 0 bases, V lost 6 bases, and 11 bases had no gene match. The CDR3 sequence is 17 residues long. The germline gives CDR1 LNHDA, CDR2 SQIVND (reference sequence). The CDR3 region is CASSHSGTGLLNTEAFF. Written as DNA, the CDR3 is TGTGCCAGTAGCCATTCCGGGACAGGGCTTTTGAACACTGAAGCTTTCTTT.

The chain has TRBV7-9 and TRBJ2-3; no firm D call. From germline, CDR1 is SEHNR and CDR2 FQNEAQ (reference sequence). V gave up 5 bases and J gave up 4 bases, with 7 bases separating them. This CDR3 is 12 amino acids long. CDR3 nucleotide sequence: TGTGCCAGCAGCCTGCTCGCAGATACGCAGTATTTT. It yields the protein CASSLLADTQYF.

This clonotype was seen more than once but under ten times. The genes are TRBV7-9 and TRBJ2-7; 9 nucleotides align to TRBD1. CDR1 is SEHNR, CDR2 FQNEAQ, per germline (reference sequence). With V trimmed by 5 bases and J by 3 bases, 5 bases remained unmatched. CDR3 length: 14 residues. CDR3 loop: CASSPWDRVYEQYF. DNA of the CDR3: TGTGCCAGCAGCCCCTGGGACAGGGTCTACGAGCAGTACTTC.

This clonotype was found a few times. The rearrangement uses TRBV20-1 and TRBJ2-2; 7 bases agree with TRBD1. This CDR3 spans 14 amino acids. V lost 5 bases, J lost 4 bases, and 7 bases stayed unmatched. From germline, CDR1 is DFQATT and CDR2 SNEGSKA (reference sequence). The CDR3 loop reads CSADPGQSTGELFF. CDR3 in DNA: TGCAGTGCTGACCCGGGACAGAGCACCGGGGAGCTGTTTTTT.

The CDR3 protein is CSVDRGTGHTEAFF. CDR3 bases: TGCAGCGTTGACCGTGGGACAGGTCACACTGAAGCTTTCTTT. The J gene is TRBJ1-1, the V gene TRBV29-1; the match to TRBD1 covers 8 bases. Losses at the gene ends were 3 bases for V and 3 bases for J; bases not matched to a gene: 6. CDR1 SQVTM and CDR2 ANQGSEA come from the germline V gene. This CDR3 comprises 14 residues.

The gene calls are TRBV12-3 or TRBV12-4 and TRBJ1-6; TRBD1 might be the D (6 bases). Trimming took 2 bases from V and 9 from J, leaving 14 bases between them. This CDR3 comprises 15 residues. The chain's CDR3 is CASSLTGMPRSPLHF. CDR3 in DNA: TGTGCCAGCAGTTTAACAGGGATGCCGCGTTCACCCCTCCACTTT.

This chain links TRBV20-1 with TRBJ2-1, with D possibly TRBD2 on 6 matching bases. This CDR3 has 14 amino acids. Germline-derived CDR1 and CDR2 are DFQATT and SNEGSKA (reference sequence). V was trimmed by 0 bases and J by 8 bases, leaving 14 bases between them. The CDR3 sequence is CSARDLPREDEQFF. The CDR3 bases are TGCAGTGCTAGAGATCTCCCAAGGGAGGATGAGCAGTTCTTC.

J is TRBJ1-4 and V is TRBV20-1, with a tentative D call TRBD1 (5 bases). The CDR3 has 16 residues. Germline V gives CDR1 DFQATT, CDR2 SNEGSKA (reference sequence). V was trimmed by 2 bases and J by 0 bases, leaving 13 bases between them. The CDR3 loop reads CSARKGTYATNEKLFF. The CDR3 DNA sequence: TGCAGTGCTAGAAAGGGGACCTATGCAACTAATGAAAAACTGTTTTTT.

This clonotype was seen more than once but under ten times. V is TRBV10-3 and J is TRBJ2-7; D is undetermined. From germline, CDR1 is ENHRY and CDR2 SYGVKD. With 3 bases removed from V and 0 bases from J, the gap between germline ends came to 12 bases. The CDR3 covers 15 residues. This CDR3 reads CAISDKDGDSYEQYF. In nucleotides, the CDR3 is TGTGCCATCAGTGACAAGGACGGCGACTCCTACGAGCAGTACTTC.

The CDR3 spells CASSSAPQETQYF. As DNA, the CDR3 is TGTGCCAGCAGCTCGGCCCCGCAAGAGACCCAGTACTTC. The chain couples TRBV7-9 to TRBJ2-5, with D hard to call. The CDR3 runs to 13 residues. The germline V gene has CDR1 SEHNR and CDR2 FQNEAQ (reference sequence). Deletions cut 4 bases from V and 2 bases from J, with 8 bases between. The entire variable domain, with the rest obtained from reference TRBV7-9 and TRBJ2-5, is as follows: DTGVSQNPRHKITKRGQNVTFRCDPISEHNRLYWYRQTLGQGPEFLTYFQNEAQLEKSRLLSDRFSAERPKGSFSTLEIQRTEQGDSAMYLCASSSAPQETQYFGPGTRLLVL.

The chain has TRBV20-1 and TRBJ2-7; D is perhaps TRBD1 or TRBD2 (5 bases each). V shed 0 bases and J shed 2 bases, with 11 bases lying between them. The CDR3 has 14 residues. Germline V gene data show CDR1 as DFQATT and CDR2 as SNEGSKA (reference sequence). The CDR3 DNA reads as TGCAGTGCTAGAGACCAAGTGGGGGCCTACGAGCAGTACTTC. It encodes CSARDQVGAYEQYF.

There are a few counts of this clonotype. The J gene is TRBJ2-2, the V gene TRBV10-3; either TRBD1 or TRBD2 may fit D (6 bases each). Germline-derived CDR1 and CDR2 are ENHRY and SYGVKD. Trimming cost V 5 bases and J 2 bases, with 12 bases left between them. The length of the CDR3 is 15 residues. As DNA, the CDR3 is TGTGCCATCAGTTCCTCGGGGGCCAACACCGGGGAGCTGTTTTTT. Translation: CAISSSGANTGELFF.

This clonotype was seen repeatedly, ten times or more. The chain uses TRBV19 and TRBJ1-2; perhaps TRBD1 as D (5 bases). Germline V lookup: CDR1 LNHDA, CDR2 SQIVND (reference sequence). The CDR3 extends over 13 amino acids. Trimming took off 5 bases at V and 7 bases at J, with 14 bases between the two ends. The CDR3 loop reads CASSFTGTFGYTF. The CDR3 DNA is TGTGCCAGTAGTTTCACCGGGACCTTTGGCTACACCTTC.

This clonotype was counted at least ten times. The rearrangement uses TRBV6-1 and TRBJ2-7, with a possible D match to TRBD1 (5 bases). The CDR3 contains 12 residues. The germline CDR1 and CDR2 sequences are MNHNS and SASEGT. V gave up 7 bases and J gave up 1 base, with 8 bases separating them. The CDR3 coding sequence is TGTGCCAGCATACAGGATTCCTACGAGCAGTACTTC. It codes for CASIQDSYEQYF.

V and J are TRBV7-9 and TRBJ2-3, with 8 bases fitting TRBD2. The CDR3 extends over 16 amino acids. CDR1 and CDR2 from the germline V gene are SEHNR and FQNEAQ (reference sequence). After removal of 4 bases from V and 5 bases from J, the junction contained 11 bases not matched to a gene. CDR3 amino acids: CASSSSGGGWIDTQYF. CDR3 DNA sequence: TGTGCCAGCAGCTCCTCGGGCGGGGGGTGGATAGATACGCAGTATTTT.

This clonotype has a handful of counts. The chain combines TRBV20-1 with TRBJ1-1; 10 bases are a match to TRBD1. V was pared by 4 bases and J by 4 bases, with 6 bases of the junction left unmatched. The CDR3 is 14 amino acids. Germline V CDR1 and CDR2: DFQATT, SNEGSKA (reference sequence). In DNA, the CDR3 is TGCAGTGCTATTGACAGGGGGCTGGCCACTGAAGCTTTCTTT. Translating it yields CSAIDRGLATEAFF.

The CDR3 here is CASSRGAGGDYRKTQYF. CDR3 bases: TGTGCCAGCAGCCGTGGTGCTGGCGGGGATTATAGAAAGACCCAGTACTTC. The J gene is TRBJ2-5, the V gene TRBV11-2, with TRBD2 as a possible D gene (6 bases). Germline V gene sequence: CDR1 SGHAT, CDR2 FQNNGV. Trimming cost V 5 bases and J 6 bases, with 25 bases left between them. The CDR3 extends over 17 amino acids.

For the CDR3, the DNA is TGTGCCAGCAGTTTCGGGTATTCACCCCTCCACTTT. Protein: CASSFGYSPLHF. The chain recombines TRBV12-3 or TRBV12-4 with TRBJ1-6; D remains unclear. The CDR3 sequence is 12 residues long. Trimming stripped 3 bases from V and 8 bases from J, with 5 bases between.

The chain combines TRBV2 with TRBJ2-2; no reliable D call. The V gene's germline CDR1 is SNHLY and CDR2 FYNNEI. The CDR3 extends over 11 amino acids. V was cut by 4 bases and J by 6 bases, with 3 bases left in between. The CDR3 reads CASSVSGELFF. CDR3 nucleotide sequence: TGTGCCAGCAGTGTTTCCGGGGAGCTGTTTTTT.

This clonotype was seen a handful of times. The V call is TRBV7-6, the J call TRBJ2-5; TRBD1 is a possible D gene (5 bases). Trimming pared 1 base from V and 4 bases from J, leaving 10 bases between. Germline CDR1 reads SGHVS; CDR2 reads FNYEAQ. The CDR3 runs 14 residues. The CDR3 region has the DNA TGTGCCAGCAGCTTAGAAGGCAGGGCAGAGACCCAGTACTTC. Amino acids: CASSLEGRAETQYF.

The CDR3 nucleotides are TGTGCCTGGAGTGCCGTGACAGGGCTCGAAGATACGCAGTATTTT. The encoded protein is CAWSAVTGLEDTQYF. J is TRBJ2-3 and V is TRBV30; 7 bases align to TRBD1. With V trimmed by 1 base and J by 5 bases, 9 bases remained unmatched. The CDR3 runs to 15 residues. Germline CDR1 and CDR2: GTSNPN and SVGIG (reference sequence).

V usage is TRBV5-1 and J usage is TRBJ2-7, with TRBD2 identical over 8 bases. Trimming removed 0 bases from V and 0 bases from J; junction bases left unmatched: 5. The germline V gene has CDR1 SGHRS and CDR2 YFSETQ. This CDR3 has 16 amino acids. The chain's CDR3 is CASSLARRGDSYEQYF. The DNA of the CDR3 is TGCGCCAGCAGCTTGGCCCGGCGGGGGGACTCCTACGAGCAGTACTTC. Full variable domain (outside the CDR3, taken from reference TRBV5-1 and TRBJ2-7): KAGVTQTPRYLIKTRGQQVTLSCSPISGHRSVSWYQQTPGQGLQFLFEYFSETQRNKGNFPGRFSGRQFSNSRSEMNVSTLELGDSALYLCASSLARRGDSYEQYFGPGTRLTVT.